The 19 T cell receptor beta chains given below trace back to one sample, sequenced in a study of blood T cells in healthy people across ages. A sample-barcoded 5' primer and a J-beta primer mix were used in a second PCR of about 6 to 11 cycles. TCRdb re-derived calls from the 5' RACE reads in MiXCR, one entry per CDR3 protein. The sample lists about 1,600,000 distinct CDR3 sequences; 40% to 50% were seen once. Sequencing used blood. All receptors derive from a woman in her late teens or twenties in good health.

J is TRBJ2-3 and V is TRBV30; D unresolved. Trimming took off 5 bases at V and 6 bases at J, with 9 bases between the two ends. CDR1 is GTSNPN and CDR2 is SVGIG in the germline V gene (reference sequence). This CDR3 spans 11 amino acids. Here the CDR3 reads CAWARADTQYF. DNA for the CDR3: TGTGCCTGGGCAAGGGCCGATACGCAGTATTTT.

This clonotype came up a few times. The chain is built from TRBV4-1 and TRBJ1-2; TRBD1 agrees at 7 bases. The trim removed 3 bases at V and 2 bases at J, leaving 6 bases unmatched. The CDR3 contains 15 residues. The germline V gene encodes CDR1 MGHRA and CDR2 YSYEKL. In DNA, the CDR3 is TGCGCCAGCAGCCATCTACAGGGGCAGAACTATGGCTACACCTTC. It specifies CASSHLQGQNYGYTF.

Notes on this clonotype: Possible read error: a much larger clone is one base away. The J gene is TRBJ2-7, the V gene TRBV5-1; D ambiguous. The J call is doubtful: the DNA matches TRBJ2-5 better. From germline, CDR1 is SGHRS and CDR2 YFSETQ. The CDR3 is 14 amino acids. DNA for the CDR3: TGCACCAGCAGCTTGGATTCAGTAATAGAGACCCAGTACTTC. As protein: CTSSLDSVIETQYF.

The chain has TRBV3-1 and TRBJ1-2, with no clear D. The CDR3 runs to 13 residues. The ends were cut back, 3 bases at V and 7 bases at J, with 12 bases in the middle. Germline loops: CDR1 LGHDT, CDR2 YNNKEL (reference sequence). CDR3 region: CASSQAVVSGYTF. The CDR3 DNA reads TGTGCCAGCAGCCAGGCAGTGGTTAGTGGCTACACCTTC.

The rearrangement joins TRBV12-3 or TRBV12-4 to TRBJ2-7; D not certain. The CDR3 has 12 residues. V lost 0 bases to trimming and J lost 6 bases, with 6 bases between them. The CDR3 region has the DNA TGTGCCAGCAGTTTAGCTCCCAGCGAGCAGTACTTC. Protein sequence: CASSLAPSEQYF.

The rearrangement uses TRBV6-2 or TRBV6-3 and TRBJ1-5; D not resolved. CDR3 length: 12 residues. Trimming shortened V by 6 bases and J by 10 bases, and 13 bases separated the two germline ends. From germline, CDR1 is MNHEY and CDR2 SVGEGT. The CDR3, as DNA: TGTGCCAGCAGCTGGCGACGGGAACCCCAGCATTTT. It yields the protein CASSWRREPQHF.

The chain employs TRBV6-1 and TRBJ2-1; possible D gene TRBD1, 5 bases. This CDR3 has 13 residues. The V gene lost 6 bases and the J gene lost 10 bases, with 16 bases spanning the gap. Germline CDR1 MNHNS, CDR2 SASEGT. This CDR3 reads CASSELAGWEQFF. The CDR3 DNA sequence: TGTGCCAGCAGCGAATTAGCAGGGTGGGAGCAGTTCTTC.

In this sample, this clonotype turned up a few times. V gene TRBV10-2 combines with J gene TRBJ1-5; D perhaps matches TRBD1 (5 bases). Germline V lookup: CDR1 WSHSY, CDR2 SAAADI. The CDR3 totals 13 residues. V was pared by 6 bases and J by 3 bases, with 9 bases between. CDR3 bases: TGCGCCAGCAGAGACAGTACCAATCAGCCCCAGCATTTT. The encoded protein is CASRDSTNQPQHF.

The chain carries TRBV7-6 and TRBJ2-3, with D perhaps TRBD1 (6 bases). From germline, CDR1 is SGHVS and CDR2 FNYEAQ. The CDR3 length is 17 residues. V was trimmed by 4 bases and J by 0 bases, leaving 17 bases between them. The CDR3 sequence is CASSSPLSDRSTDTQYF. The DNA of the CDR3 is TGTGCCAGCAGCTCCCCGTTATCGGACAGAAGCACAGATACGCAGTATTTT.

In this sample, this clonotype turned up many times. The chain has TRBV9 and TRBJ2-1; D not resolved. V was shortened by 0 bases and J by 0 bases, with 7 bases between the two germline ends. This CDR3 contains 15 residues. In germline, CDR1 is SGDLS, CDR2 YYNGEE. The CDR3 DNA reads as TGTGCCAGCAGCGTAGGACCCAGCTCCTACAATGAGCAGTTCTTC. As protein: CASSVGPSSYNEQFF. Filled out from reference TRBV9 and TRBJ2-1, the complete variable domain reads DSGVTQTPKHLITATGQRVTLRCSPRSGDLSVYWYQQSLDQGLQFLIQYYNGEERAKGNILERFSAQQFPDLHSELNLSSLELGDSALYFCASSVGPSSYNEQFFGPGTRLTVL.

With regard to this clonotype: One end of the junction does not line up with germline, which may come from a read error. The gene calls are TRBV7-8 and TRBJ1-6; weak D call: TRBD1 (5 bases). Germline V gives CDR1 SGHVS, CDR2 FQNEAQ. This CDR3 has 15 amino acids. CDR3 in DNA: TGTGCCAGCACCCAGGCCAGGACATCTAATTTACCCCTCCACTTT. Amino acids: CASTQARTSNLPLHF.

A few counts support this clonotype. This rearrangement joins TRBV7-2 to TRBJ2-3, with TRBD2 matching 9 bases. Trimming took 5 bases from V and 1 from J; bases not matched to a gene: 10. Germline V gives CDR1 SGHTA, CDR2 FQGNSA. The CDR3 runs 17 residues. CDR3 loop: CASSVPRGGGGTDTQYF. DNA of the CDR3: TGTGCCAGCAGCGTTCCGCGGGGGGGAGGTGGCACAGATACGCAGTATTTT.

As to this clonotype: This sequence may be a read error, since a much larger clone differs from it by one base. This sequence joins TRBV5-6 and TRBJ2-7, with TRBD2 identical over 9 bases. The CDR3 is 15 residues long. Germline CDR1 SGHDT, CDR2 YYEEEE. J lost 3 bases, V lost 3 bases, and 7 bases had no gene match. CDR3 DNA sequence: TGTGCCAGCAGCTCCACTAGCGGGCTTTACTACGAGCAGTACTTC. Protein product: CASSSTSGLYYEQYF.

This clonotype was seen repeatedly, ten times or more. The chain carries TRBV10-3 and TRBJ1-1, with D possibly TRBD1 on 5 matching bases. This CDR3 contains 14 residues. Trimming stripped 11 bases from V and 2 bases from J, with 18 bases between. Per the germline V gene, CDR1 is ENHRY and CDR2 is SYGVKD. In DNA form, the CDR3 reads TGTGCCGCGCGTCGGTTGGGGGATAACACTGAAGCTTTCTTT. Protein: CAARRLGDNTEAFF.

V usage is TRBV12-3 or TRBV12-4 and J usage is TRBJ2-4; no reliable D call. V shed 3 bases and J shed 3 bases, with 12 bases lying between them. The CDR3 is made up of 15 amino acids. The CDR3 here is CASSFIGGVKNIQYF. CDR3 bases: TGTGCCAGCAGTTTTATCGGTGGGGTCAAAAACATTCAGTACTTC.

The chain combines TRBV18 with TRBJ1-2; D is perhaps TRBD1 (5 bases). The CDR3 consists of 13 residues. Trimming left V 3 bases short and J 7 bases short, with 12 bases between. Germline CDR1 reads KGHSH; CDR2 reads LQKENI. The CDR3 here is CASSPGGSAGYTF. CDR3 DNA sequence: TGTGCCAGCTCACCTGGGGGAAGCGCTGGCTACACCTTC.

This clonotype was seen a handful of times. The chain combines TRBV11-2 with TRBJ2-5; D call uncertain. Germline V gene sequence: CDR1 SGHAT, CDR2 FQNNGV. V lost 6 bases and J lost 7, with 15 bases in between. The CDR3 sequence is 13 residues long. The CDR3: CASSPGPITTQYF. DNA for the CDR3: TGTGCCAGCAGTCCCGGGCCCATCACGACCCAGTACTTC. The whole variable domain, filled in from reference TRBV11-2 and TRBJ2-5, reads EAGVAQSPRYKIIEKRQSVAFWCNPISGHATLYWYQQILGQGPKLLIQFQNNGVVDDSQLPKDRFSAERLKGVDSTLKIQPAKLEDSAVYLCASSPGPITTQYFGPGTRLLVL.

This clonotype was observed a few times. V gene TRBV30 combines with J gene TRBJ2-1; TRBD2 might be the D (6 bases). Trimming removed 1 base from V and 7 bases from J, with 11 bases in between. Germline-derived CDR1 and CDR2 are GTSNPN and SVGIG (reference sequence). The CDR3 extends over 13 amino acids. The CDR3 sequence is CAWSGDFRNEQFF. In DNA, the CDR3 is TGTGCCTGGAGTGGGGACTTTAGAAATGAGCAGTTCTTC.

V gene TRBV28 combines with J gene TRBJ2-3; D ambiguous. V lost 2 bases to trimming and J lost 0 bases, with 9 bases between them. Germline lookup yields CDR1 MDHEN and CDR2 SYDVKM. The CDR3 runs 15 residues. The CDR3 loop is CASSLRGVSTDTQYF. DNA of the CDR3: TGTGCCAGCAGTTTACGAGGTGTGAGCACAGATACGCAGTATTTT. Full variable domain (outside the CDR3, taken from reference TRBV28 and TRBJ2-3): DVKVTQSSRYLVKRTGEKVFLECVQDMDHENMFWYRQDPGLGLRLIYFSYDVKMKEKGDIPEGYSVSREKKERFSLILESASTNQTSMYLCASSLRGVSTDTQYFGPGTRLTVL.